One and the same sample provided the 31 T cell receptor beta chains below, sequenced in a study of Ad26.COV2.S vaccination and SARS-CoV-2 variants. Treatment described: 15 to 20 received Ad26.COV2.S at low or high dose, single or two shots; 5 received placebo; per-sample allocation not given. Sampling was done on day 63 after the first vaccine or placebo injection. TCRdb keeps only in-frame clones here, not all; method: immunoSEQ multiplex PCR. The top ten clones hold about 10% of a sample with 300,000 to 350,000 clones, 75% to 90% of them seen once. The material was peripheral blood, obtained in a trial of Ad26.COV2.S vaccine versus placebo. All receptors derive from a person between 18 and 65 years old who received the Ad26.COV2.S COVID-19 vaccine or a placebo.

This chain connects TRBV9 to TRBJ2-7, with D perhaps TRBD1 or TRBD2 (5 bases each). Between the trimmed V and J ends, which lost 0 bases and 3 bases, there was a span of 10 bases. Per germline, CDR1 SGDLS and CDR2 YYNGEE. The CDR3 loop spans 14 amino acids. CDR3 in amino acids: CASSVGGTVYEQYF. The CDR3 DNA is TGTGCCAGCAGCGTAGGTGGGACGGTCTACGAGCAGTACTTC.

V is TRBV2 and J is TRBJ1-2; D might be TRBD1 (5 bases). Per the germline V gene, CDR1 is SNHLY and CDR2 is FYNNEI. Trimming shortened V by 4 bases and J by 10 bases, and 16 bases separated the two germline ends. The CDR3 consists of 13 residues. DNA for the CDR3: TGTGCCAGCAGTGCTTCCGGTCGGGGGGACTACACCTTC. Protein: CASSASGRGDYTF.

This rearrangement joins TRBV6-2 or TRBV6-3 to TRBJ2-1; D is undetermined. The CDR3 has 15 residues. The V end was cut by 6 bases, the J end by 1 base, with 13 bases between. Germline V gene data show CDR1 as MNHEY and CDR2 as SVGEGT. The CDR3 loop reads CASSFAPRSYNEQFF. As DNA, the CDR3 is TGTGCCAGCAGCTTCGCTCCCCGATCCTACAATGAGCAGTTCTTC.

There are a few counts of this clone. The chain has TRBV28 and TRBJ1-1; maybe TRBD1 (6 bases). The CDR3 consists of 13 residues. Germline V gene lookup returns CDR1 MDHEN and CDR2 SYDVKM. The germline V and J ends were trimmed by 4 bases and 5 bases, with 11 bases remaining between them. The CDR3 reads CASSYSRGTEAFF. The CDR3 DNA is TGTGCCAGCAGTTATTCAAGGGGGACTGAAGCTTTCTTT. The entire variable domain, with the rest obtained from reference TRBV28 and TRBJ1-1, is as follows: DVKVTQSSRYLVKRTGEKVFLECVQDMDHENMFWYRQDPGLGLRLIYFSYDVKMKEKGDIPEGYSVSREKKERFSLILESASTNQTSMYLCASSYSRGTEAFFGQGTRLTVV.

This chain connects TRBV7-2 to TRBJ2-7, with D perhaps TRBD2 (5 bases). The V end lost 4 bases, the J end lost 3 bases, and 19 bases lay between the germline ends. Per germline, CDR1 SGHTA and CDR2 FQGNSA. This CDR3 is built from 16 residues. This CDR3 reads CASSSPGLVSFYEQYF. The CDR3, as DNA: TGTGCCAGCAGCTCCCCCGGACTCGTTTCGTTCTACGAGCAGTACTTC. Looking up the rest from reference TRBV7-2 and TRBJ2-7 gives the full variable domain: GAGVSQSPSNKVTEKGKDVELRCDPISGHTALYWYRQSLGQGLEFLIYFQGNSAPDKSGLPSDRFSAERTGGSVSTLTIQRTQQEDSAVYLCASSSPGLVSFYEQYFGPGTRLTVT.

This chain joins TRBV19 and TRBJ2-6; a weak D match, TRBD2 (6 bases). Germline V gene lookup returns CDR1 LNHDA and CDR2 SQIVND (reference sequence). V lost 3 bases and J 0 bases, leaving 18 bases between the germline ends. The CDR3 runs to 19 residues. CDR3 amino acids: CASSMGEVAGYSGANVLTF. DNA for the CDR3: TGTGCCAGTAGTATGGGGGAGGTGGCGGGGTACTCTGGGGCCAACGTCCTGACTTTC.

This clone was detected only once. This sequence joins TRBV5-6 and TRBJ2-3, with 8 bases matching TRBD2. Trimming cost V 6 bases and J 5 bases; bases outside gene matches: 8. The CDR3 has 14 amino acids. Germline V gene data show CDR1 as SGHDT and CDR2 as YYEEEE. The CDR3 protein is CASTPSGRLDTQYF. The CDR3 DNA reads TGTGCCAGCACTCCGAGCGGGAGATTAGATACGCAGTATTTT.

J is TRBJ2-3 and V is TRBV5-1; 12 bases fit TRBD2. V shed 5 bases and J 4 bases; nucleotides not matched to a gene: 5. CDR3 length: 15 residues. Germline values: CDR1 SGHRS, CDR2 YFSETQ. The CDR3 sequence: CASRRLAGGPDTQYF. The CDR3 coding sequence is TGCGCCAGCAGGCGTCTAGCGGGAGGGCCAGATACGCAGTATTTT.

CDR3 coding DNA: TGTGCCAGCAGTTACCGGGTCGGAGAGACCCAGTACTTC. Protein product: CASSYRVGETQYF. The chain carries TRBV27 and TRBJ2-5, with D uncertain. Germline V CDR1 and CDR2: MNHEY, SMNVEV (reference sequence). With 4 bases removed from V and 4 bases from J, the gap between germline ends came to 10 bases. This CDR3 spans 13 amino acids.

The chain recombines TRBV28 with TRBJ1-1, with D possibly being TRBD1 (6 bases). The CDR3 loop spans 15 amino acids. Trimming stripped 4 bases from V and 1 base from J, with 13 bases between. CDR1 MDHEN and CDR2 SYDVKM come from the germline V gene. CDR3 in amino acids: CASSSSGVGNTEAFF. CDR3 sequence (DNA): TGTGCCAGCAGTTCGTCAGGGGTGGGGAACACTGAAGCTTTCTTT.

The chain carries TRBV7-3 and TRBJ2-2; 8 positions agree with TRBD2. The length of the CDR3 is 17 residues. The ends lost 5 bases at V and 6 bases at J; junction bases unmatched: 14. CDR1 and CDR2 from the germline V gene are SGHTA and FQGTGA. The CDR3 here is CASSIPGASGQSGELFF. The CDR3 region has the DNA TGTGCCAGCAGCATCCCCGGGGCTAGCGGGCAATCCGGGGAGCTGTTTTTT.

The chain has TRBV28 and TRBJ2-5; D is possibly TRBD2 (6 bases). Germline V gene sequence: CDR1 MDHEN, CDR2 SYDVKM. This CDR3 region has 14 residues. With 7 bases removed from V and 6 bases from J, the gap between germline ends came to 18 bases. The CDR3 DNA reads as TGTGCCAGCACGCAAACCGGGACTTCTCAGACCCAGTACTTC. It specifies CASTQTGTSQTQYF.

The rearrangement links TRBV11-2 to TRBJ2-7; weak D call: TRBD1 (6 bases). The length of the CDR3 is 12 residues. The V gene lost 5 bases and the J gene lost 3 bases, with 8 bases spanning the gap. Per the germline V gene, CDR1 is SGHAT and CDR2 is FQNNGV. This chain's CDR3 is CASSPTGYEQYF. CDR3 sequence (DNA): TGTGCCAGCAGCCCGACAGGCTACGAGCAGTACTTC.

The genes are TRBV28 and TRBJ2-5; D may be TRBD1 (5 bases). Germline V gives CDR1 MDHEN, CDR2 SYDVKM. CDR3 length: 14 residues. With 2 bases removed from V and 3 bases from J, the gap between germline ends came to 10 bases. The CDR3 is CASSLQGTKETQYF. CDR3 nucleotide sequence: TGTGCCAGCAGTTTACAGGGCACAAAAGAGACCCAGTACTTC.

V and J are TRBV28 and TRBJ2-5, with TRBD1 matching 7 bases. This CDR3 comprises 16 residues. CDR1 MDHEN and CDR2 SYDVKM come from the germline V gene. Unmatched junction bases numbered 11, after V lost 5 bases and J lost 2 bases. The CDR3 sequence: CASSTKLGTEQETQYF. Here the CDR3 DNA reads TGTGCCAGCAGTACCAAACTCGGGACAGAGCAAGAGACCCAGTACTTC.

The chain uses TRBV9 and TRBJ2-7; D is perhaps TRBD1 (6 bases). The ends were cut back, 4 bases at V and 1 base at J, with 15 bases in the middle. Looked up from germline, CDR1 is SGDLS and CDR2 is YYNGEE. The CDR3 contains 15 residues. CDR3 residues: CASSPKSGHSYEQYF. As DNA, the CDR3 is TGTGCCAGCAGCCCGAAATCGGGACATTCCTACGAGCAGTACTTC.

The chain links TRBV9 to TRBJ2-2; the D is unclear. The CDR3 length is 12 residues. The V gene lost 3 bases and the J gene lost 5 bases, with 5 bases spanning the gap. Germline V gives CDR1 SGDLS, CDR2 YYNGEE. This chain's CDR3 is CASSGITGELFF. The CDR3 bases are TGTGCCAGCAGCGGTATAACCGGGGAGCTGTTTTTT.

The chain is built from TRBV28 and TRBJ1-1; D uncertain. The CDR3 has 18 residues. Trimming pared 4 bases from V and 0 bases from J, leaving 21 bases between. The germline V gene encodes CDR1 MDHEN and CDR2 SYDVKM. The CDR3 here is CASSSPQLTLLLNTEAFF. The CDR3 DNA reads as TGTGCCAGCAGTTCCCCCCAGCTGACACTCCTGCTGAACACTGAAGCTTTCTTT.

A single count supports this clone. This sequence joins TRBV29-1 and TRBJ2-1; D possibly corresponds to TRBD1 (6 bases). With 6 bases removed from V and 9 bases from J, the gap between germline ends came to 15 bases. The CDR3 runs to 12 residues. In germline, CDR1 is SQVTM, CDR2 ANQGSEA. CDR3 bases: TGCAGCGTAAAACAGGGTAACAGTGAGCAGTTCTTC. Its protein product is CSVKQGNSEQFF.

V gene TRBV28 combines with J gene TRBJ2-7; D is perhaps TRBD2 (5 bases). The V end lost 3 bases, the J end lost 2 bases, and 8 bases lay between the germline ends. The CDR3 has 13 residues. The germline V gene has CDR1 MDHEN and CDR2 SYDVKM. CDR3 loop: CASSFEGTYEQYF. The CDR3 region has the DNA TGTGCCAGCAGTTTTGAGGGTACCTACGAGCAGTACTTC.

The table lists this clone with a count of one. The V and J genes are TRBV4-1 and TRBJ2-7; TRBD2 matches at 8 bases. Germline assignment: CDR1 MGHRA and CDR2 YSYEKL. J was trimmed by 2 bases and V by 0 bases; bases with no gene match: 6. The CDR3 contains 16 residues. Written as DNA, the CDR3 is TGCGCCAGCAGCCAAGAAGTAATTAGCGGGACCTACGAGCAGTACTTC. Residues: CASSQEVISGTYEQYF.

This chain's CDR3 is CSVEKGLGDTQYF. The CDR3 region has the DNA TGCAGCGTTGAAAAAGGCTTGGGAGATACGCAGTATTTT. The rearrangement joins TRBV29-1 to TRBJ2-3; D gene ambiguous. The CDR3 consists of 13 residues. Germline V gene data show CDR1 as SQVTM and CDR2 as ANQGSEA. Trimming removed 2 bases at V and 5 bases at J, with 11 bases between.

The chain combines TRBV27 with TRBJ2-3; D remains ambiguous. V shed 7 bases and J shed 6 bases, with 14 bases lying between them. CDR3 size: 13 residues. Germline V gene lookup returns CDR1 MNHEY and CDR2 SMNVEV (reference sequence). The CDR3 nucleotides are TGTGCCAGCACCACCGGTTCAAGGGATACGCAGTATTTT. Translation: CASTTGSRDTQYF.

The V gene is TRBV4-2, the J gene TRBJ2-5; 9 bases match TRBD1. After removal of 1 base from V and 5 bases from J, the junction contained 5 bases not matched to a gene. CDR3 length: 15 amino acids. Germline V gene data show CDR1 as LGHNA and CDR2 as YNFKEQ. CDR3 nucleotide sequence: TGTGCCAGCAGCCAAGGGGACAGGGAGTTTGAGACCCAGTACTTC. Its protein is CASSQGDREFETQYF.

V usage is TRBV19 and J usage is TRBJ1-3; D is unresolved. Germline CDR1 and CDR2: LNHDA and SQIVND (reference sequence). This CDR3 is built from 14 residues. V lost 4 bases, J lost 7 bases, and 14 bases lay in between. Here the CDR3 DNA reads TGTGCCAGTAGTAATTGGGATCGGCTGAACACCATATATTTT. This translates into CASSNWDRLNTIYF.

This CDR3 reads CASSLDQLQGQYF. Written as DNA, the CDR3 is TGTGCCAGCAGCTTGGACCAGCTGCAGGGGCAGTACTTC. This chain joins TRBV5-4 and TRBJ2-7, with D possibly being TRBD1 (5 bases). Germline V CDR1 and CDR2: SGHNT, YYREEE (reference sequence). This CDR3 has 13 residues. V was cut by 0 bases and J by 9 bases, with 13 bases left in between.

The chain couples TRBV6-5 to TRBJ1-1; possible D gene TRBD1, 5 bases. This CDR3 is built from 13 residues. Germline assignment: CDR1 MNHEY and CDR2 SVGAGI. The V and J ends lost 7 bases and 1 base respectively, with 10 bases between them. CDR3 loop: CASIQAQNTEAFF. In nucleotides, the CDR3 is TGTGCCAGCATACAGGCCCAGAACACTGAAGCTTTCTTT.

This chain links TRBV6-2 or TRBV6-3 with TRBJ2-1; perhaps D is TRBD1 or TRBD2 (5 bases each). Trimming left V 0 bases short and J 2 bases short, with 14 bases between. The germline gives CDR1 MNHEY, CDR2 SVGEGT. The CDR3 loop spans 17 amino acids. In DNA, the CDR3 is TGTGCCAGCAGTTACTCGAGCCATTGGGACCCCTACAATGAGCAGTTCTTC. This codes for CASSYSSHWDPYNEQFF.

This clone occurred once. The gene calls are TRBV19 and TRBJ2-7; 10 positions match TRBD2. With V trimmed by 3 bases and J by 1 base, 3 bases remained unmatched. This CDR3 comprises 15 residues. Looked up from germline, CDR1 is LNHDA and CDR2 is SQIVND (reference sequence). CDR3: CASSIILAGSYEQYF. The CDR3 nucleotides read TGTGCCAGTAGTATCATACTAGCGGGATCCTACGAGCAGTACTTC.

This chain uses TRBV19 with TRBJ2-7, with 7 nucleotides matching TRBD1. Losses at the gene ends were 3 bases for V and 6 bases for J; bases not matched to a gene: 8. Per germline, CDR1 LNHDA and CDR2 SQIVND (reference sequence). This CDR3 comprises 14 residues. The CDR3 DNA follows: TGTGCCAGTAGTATGGAAGACAGGGCAAGCGAGCAGTACTTC. It yields the protein CASSMEDRASEQYF. Using reference TRBV19 and TRBJ2-7 for the parts outside the CDR3, the full variable domain is DGGITQSPKYLFRKEGQNVTLSCEQNLNHDAMYWYRQDPGQGLRLIYYSQIVNDFQKGDIAEGYSVSREKKESFPLTVTSAQKNPTAFYLCASSMEDRASEQYFGPGTRLTVT.

V and J are TRBV4-2 and TRBJ2-6; 9 bases are a match to TRBD1. The CDR3 loop spans 19 amino acids. V shed 6 bases, J shed 1 base, and the junction held 13 bases outside the gene matches. Germline CDR1 reads LGHNA; CDR2 reads YNFKEQ. This CDR3 reads CASSHDTGGEQSGANVLTF. CDR3 coding DNA: TGTGCCAGCAGTCATGATACAGGGGGCGAACAATCTGGGGCCAACGTCCTGACTTTC.